These 14 T cell receptor beta chains originate from one sample sequenced in a study of cytomegalovirus exposure and HLA in healthy donors. The PCR ran on 60 Vbeta and 13 Jbeta primers. Only in-frame clones appear in the TCRdb table, and some are missing; sequencing was by immunoSEQ multiplex PCR. The sample has approximately 130,000 clones, 77% seen once; the top ten hold around 1.3%. Specimen: PBMCs. The receptors were sampled from a woman in her thirties or forties in good health and CMV-seronegative.

The chain is built from TRBV19 and TRBJ1-6; tentative D call: TRBD1 (6 bases). Trimming pared 6 bases from V and 10 bases from J, leaving 25 bases between. The germline gives CDR1 LNHDA, CDR2 SQIVND (reference sequence). This CDR3 region has 17 residues. CDR3 in amino acids: CASRPIPGAGDRSPLHF. Here the CDR3 DNA reads TGTGCCAGTAGGCCCATACCAGGGGCGGGTGATCGGTCACCCCTCCACTTT.

V gene TRBV4-2 combines with J gene TRBJ2-3; a weak D match, TRBD2 (7 bases). The CDR3 consists of 19 residues. Germline V gene data show CDR1 as LGHNA and CDR2 as YNFKEQ. V was shortened by 0 bases and J by 0 bases, with 19 bases between the two germline ends. The CDR3: CASSQDKGGGRRSTDTQYF. The DNA for the CDR3 is TGTGCCAGCAGCCAAGATAAGGGGGGGGGCCGGAGGAGCACAGATACGCAGTATTTT.

This chain links TRBV7-6 with TRBJ1-3, with D uncertain. The germline CDR1 and CDR2 sequences are SGHVS and FNYEAQ. There are 15 residues in the CDR3. V lost 2 bases to trimming and J lost 4 bases, with 12 bases between them. The CDR3 DNA is TGTGCCAGCAGCTTAAGTTCCGGGTCCGGAAACACCATATATTTT. It specifies CASSLSSGSGNTIYF.

V is TRBV27 and J is TRBJ2-5; TRBD2 might be the D (6 bases). The germline CDR1 and CDR2 sequences are MNHEY and SMNVEV (reference sequence). The CDR3 contains 15 residues. V lost 0 bases, J lost 4 bases, and 12 bases lay in between. The CDR3 region has the DNA TGTGCCAGCAGTTTATCGCGGCAGGGAGGAGAGACCCAGTACTTC. The encoded protein is CASSLSRQGGETQYF.

This chain joins TRBV7-2 and TRBJ2-2, with TRBD2 matching 8 bases. The CDR3 has 17 residues. CDR1 SGHTA and CDR2 FQGNSA come from the germline V gene. The ends lost 6 bases at V and 3 bases at J; junction bases unmatched: 12. This CDR3 is CASSLVPSGGYTGELFF. The CDR3 DNA sequence: TGTGCCAGCAGTCTCGTCCCCAGCGGGGGCTACACCGGGGAGCTGTTTTTT.

J is TRBJ2-5 and V is TRBV5-1; D remains ambiguous. The germline V gene has CDR1 SGHRS and CDR2 YFSETQ. The CDR3 runs 13 residues. Trimming shortened V by 1 base and J by 1 base, and 5 bases separated the two germline ends. The CDR3 coding sequence is TGCGCCAGCAGCTTGTGGCTCCAAGAGACCCAGTACTTC. This sequence encodes CASSLWLQETQYF. Complete variable domain (other parts from reference TRBV5-1 and TRBJ2-5): KAGVTQTPRYLIKTRGQQVTLSCSPISGHRSVSWYQQTPGQGLQFLFEYFSETQRNKGNFPGRFSGRQFSNSRSEMNVSTLELGDSALYLCASSLWLQETQYFGPGTRLLVL.

The chain joins TRBV28 to TRBJ2-5; the D gene is possibly TRBD2 (5 bases). The V end lost 6 bases, the J end lost 7 bases, and 12 bases lay between the germline ends. The germline V gene encodes CDR1 MDHEN and CDR2 SYDVKM. The CDR3 is 12 residues long. This chain's CDR3 is CASRRGPGTQYF. CDR3 nucleotide sequence: TGTGCCAGCAGGCGCGGGCCAGGGACCCAGTACTTC.

On this clone itself: The same CDR3 can be traced to other DNA sequences in this sample. The chain uses TRBV7-9 and TRBJ1-1; a weak D match, TRBD1 (6 bases). This CDR3 spans 13 amino acids. Germline CDR1 is SEHNR and CDR2 is FQNEAQ (reference sequence). The V and J ends lost 5 bases and 2 bases respectively, with 9 bases between them. This chain's CDR3 is CASSLGANTEAFF. CDR3 DNA: TGTGCCAGCAGCCTGGGGGCAAACACTGAAGCTTTCTTT.

The chain carries TRBV2 and TRBJ1-6, with a weak D call TRBD1 (5 bases). Trimming shortened V by 8 bases and J by 0 bases, and 17 bases separated the two germline ends. The CDR3 covers 17 residues. Germline lookup yields CDR1 SNHLY and CDR2 FYNNEI. The CDR3 region is CASLISGMSSYNSPLHF. The CDR3, as DNA: TGTGCCAGCCTTATATCAGGGATGAGCTCCTATAATTCACCCCTCCACTTT.

The chain joins TRBV5-1 to TRBJ1-5; D possibly corresponds to TRBD1 (5 bases). CDR1 is SGHRS, CDR2 YFSETQ, per germline. Trimming removed 4 bases from V and 0 bases from J, with 14 bases in between. This CDR3 region has 16 residues. The CDR3 here is CASSPLPRDSNQPQHF. CDR3 DNA: TGCGCCAGCAGCCCCCTCCCCAGGGATAGCAATCAGCCCCAGCATTTT.

This clone was observed at least ten times. The V gene is TRBV7-8, the J gene TRBJ1-5, with unresolved D. The CDR3 totals 13 residues. Trimming removed 8 bases from V and 3 bases from J, with 11 bases in between. CDR1 and CDR2 (germline): SGHVS, FQNEAQ. CDR3 sequence (DNA): TGTGCCAGCGAGCCAGGACTCAATCAGCCCCAGCATTTT. Encoded protein: CASEPGLNQPQHF. The whole variable domain, remainder taken from reference TRBV7-8 and TRBJ1-5, is GAGVSQSPRYKVAKRGQDVALRCDPISGHVSLFWYQQALGQGPEFLTYFQNEAQLDKSGLPSDRFFAERPEGSVSTLKIQRTQQEDSAVYLCASEPGLNQPQHFGDGTRLSIL.

The chain is built from TRBV28 and TRBJ1-5, with D tentatively TRBD1 (5 bases). The length of the CDR3 is 14 residues. Germline assignment: CDR1 MDHEN and CDR2 SYDVKM. Trimming took off 6 bases at V and 3 bases at J, with 12 bases between the two ends. In DNA form, the CDR3 reads TGTGCCAGCAGCTACGGGGGTTCCAATCAGCCCCAGCATTTT. Amino acids: CASSYGGSNQPQHF.

The V and J genes are TRBV7-6 and TRBJ2-1, with TRBD2 matching over 8 bases. The germline V gene has CDR1 SGHVS and CDR2 FNYEAQ. V dropped 1 base and J dropped 2; count of bases not matched to a gene: 7. This CDR3 is built from 17 residues. The CDR3 protein is CASSLEPAGVTYNEQFF. CDR3 DNA: TGTGCCAGCAGCTTAGAGCCAGCGGGGGTTACCTACAATGAGCAGTTCTTC. Full variable domain (rest looked up from reference TRBV7-6 and TRBJ2-1): GAGVSQSPRYKVTKRGQDVALRCDPISGHVSLYWYRQALGQGPEFLTYFNYEAQQDKSGLPNDRFSAERPEGSISTLTIQRTEQRDSAMYRCASSLEPAGVTYNEQFFGPGTRLTVL.

This chain's CDR3 is CASSLDGPTGGYTEAFF. The DNA for the CDR3 is TGCGCCAGCAGCTTGGACGGACCCACAGGGGGTTACACTGAAGCTTTCTTT. The chain employs TRBV5-1 and TRBJ1-1; TRBD1 agrees at 8 bases. CDR3 length equals 17 residues. Germline trimming cut 0 bases from V and 3 bases from J; bases unmatched to any gene: 10. Germline lookup yields CDR1 SGHRS and CDR2 YFSETQ.